This entry lists 21 T cell receptor beta chains sequenced from one sample in a study of cytomegalovirus exposure and HLA in healthy donors (TCRdb year 2017). To prepare the library, the immunoSEQ multiplex PCR assay was applied. For the multiplex PCR, a mixture combining 60 forward primers for TCR Vbeta segments and 13 reverse primers for TCR Jbeta segments was used. The source is immuneACCESS, and TCRdb retained only in-frame sequences with V and J called. Part of the clones is not carried over; for the studies checked, unresolved V genes explain less than half of this, and the remainder is unexplained. The sample table holds over 85,000 clones, of which less than 85% were seen once. Of the sample, 2% to 3% is held by the ten largest clones. Sequenced: PBMCs. The receptors here all came from a man aged 35 to 55 in good health and CMV-seronegative.

This clone was seen a handful of times. The chain employs TRBV30 and TRBJ2-3; 8 nucleotides agree with TRBD2. V lost 5 bases and J lost 3; bases outside the gene matches: 4. The CDR3 has 13 amino acids. Germline V gene lookup returns CDR1 GTSNPN and CDR2 SVGIG (reference sequence). DNA for the CDR3: TGTGCCTGGGTGGTAGCGGGGACAGATACGCAGTATTTT. The encoded protein is CAWVVAGTDTQYF. Full variable domain (remainder filled in from reference TRBV30 and TRBJ2-3): SQTIHQWPATLVQPVGSPLSLECTVEGTSNPNLYWYRQAAGRGLQLLFYSVGIGQISSEVPQNLSASRPQDRQFILSSKKLLLSDSGFYLCAWVVAGTDTQYFGPGTRLTVL.

The chain employs TRBV5-5 and TRBJ1-1, with D maybe TRBD1 (6 bases). The V end lost 5 bases, the J end lost 1 base, and 21 bases lay between the germline ends. The CDR3 totals 17 residues. The germline V gene encodes CDR1 SGHKS and CDR2 YYEKEE (reference sequence). The CDR3 DNA follows: TGTGCCAGCAGATCCCCGGGCCCTAAGGGACAGAACACTGAAGCTTTCTTT. It codes for CASRSPGPKGQNTEAFF. Together with reference TRBV5-5 and TRBJ1-1, the CDR3 gives the full variable domain: DAGVTQSPTHLIKTRGQQVTLRCSPISGHKSVSWYQQVLGQGPQFIFQYYEKEERGRGNFPDRFSARQFPNYSSELNVNALLLGDSALYLCASRSPGPKGQNTEAFFGQGTRLTVV.

The rearrangement uses TRBV7-9 and TRBJ2-3, with 8 nucleotides matching TRBD1. The CDR3 is 16 amino acids. In germline, CDR1 is SEHNR, CDR2 FQNEAQ (reference sequence). V shed 5 bases, J shed 2 bases, and the junction held 9 bases outside the gene matches. The CDR3 nucleotides are TGTGCCAGCAGCAGAACAGGGGGAAGTGTCACAGATACGCAGTATTTT. Encoded protein: CASSRTGGSVTDTQYF. The full variable domain, completed using reference TRBV7-9 and TRBJ2-3, is DTGVSQNPRHKITKRGQNVTFRCDPISEHNRLYWYRQTLGQGPEFLTYFQNEAQLEKSRLLSDRFSAERPKGSFSTLEIQRTEQGDSAMYLCASSRTGGSVTDTQYFGPGTRLTVL.

V is TRBV18 and J is TRBJ1-1; D remains unclear. Germline CDR1 is KGHSH and CDR2 is LQKENI. This CDR3 has 13 amino acids. Deletions cut 3 bases from V and 8 bases from J, with 13 bases between. CDR3 sequence (DNA): TGTGCCAGCTCACCCGGGTCCTTCTGCGAAGCTTTCTTT. Its translation is CASSPGSFCEAFF.

This clone was picked up a small number of times. The CDR3 DNA reads TGTGCCAGCAGTTCTACGGGACAGGGAGAGCGCTACACCTTC. It translates to CASSSTGQGERYTF. V gene TRBV5-6 combines with J gene TRBJ1-2, with 9 bases aligning to TRBD1. Germline CDR1 reads SGHDT; CDR2 reads YYEEEE. V shed 5 bases, J shed 9 bases, and the junction held 11 bases outside the gene matches. This CDR3 is built from 14 residues.

This clone has a single count. The sample holds other DNA sequences that translate to the same CDR3. The chain combines TRBV5-1 with TRBJ2-5; 10 bases are a match to TRBD2. With V trimmed by 4 bases and J by 1 base, 4 bases remained unmatched. Per the germline V gene, CDR1 is SGHRS and CDR2 is YFSETQ. The CDR3 length is 15 residues. CDR3 protein: CASSLASGGQETQYF. The CDR3 DNA reads as TGCGCCAGCAGCCTCGCTAGCGGGGGCCAAGAGACCCAGTACTTC.

This clone was observed once. The rearrangement links TRBV7-2 to TRBJ2-1; 9 bases align to TRBD2. Germline V CDR1 and CDR2: SGHTA, FQGNSA. The CDR3 has 15 residues. J gave up 8 bases and V 6 bases, and 11 bases lay outside the gene matches. DNA of the CDR3: TGTGCCAGCAGTCCGATAGCGGGAGCCCCCCATGAGCAGTTCTTC. Translated, it gives CASSPIAGAPHEQFF.

The CDR3 is CASSWSGGAHEQYF. In nucleotides, the CDR3 is TGTGCCAGCAGCTGGAGCGGGGGGGCCCACGAGCAGTACTTC. The rearrangement joins TRBV5-4 to TRBJ2-7; 10 nucleotides align to TRBD2. This CDR3 is built from 14 residues. V gave up 3 bases and J gave up 5 bases; unmatched junction bases: 5. Germline loops: CDR1 SGHNT, CDR2 YYREEE (reference sequence).

The chain uses TRBV9 and TRBJ2-5; maybe TRBD2 (7 bases). The J call is uncertain, as TRBJ2-7 better fits the DNA end. From germline, CDR1 is SGDLS and CDR2 YYNGEE. The length of the CDR3 is 15 residues. CDR3 DNA: TGTGCCAGCAGCCCGGGGGGCAGGGGAGCCTACGAGCAGTACTTC. Amino acids: CASSPGGRGAYEQYF.

V is TRBV19 and J is TRBJ1-4, with 7 bases matching TRBD1. The V and J ends lost 7 bases and 4 bases, in that order; junction bases with no gene match: 9. Germline V lookup: CDR1 LNHDA, CDR2 SQIVND (reference sequence). The CDR3 is made up of 15 amino acids. This CDR3 reads CASMGLGQINEKLFF. The CDR3 DNA follows: TGTGCCAGTATGGGTTTGGGACAGATTAATGAAAAACTGTTTTTT.

The chain combines TRBV6-6 with TRBJ2-2, with D possibly being TRBD1 (6 bases). Trimming cost V 2 bases and J 4 bases, with 8 bases left between them. The CDR3 consists of 14 residues. Germline CDR1 reads MNHNY; CDR2 reads SVGAGI (reference sequence). The CDR3 DNA is TGTGCCAGCAGTTACAGGGGGATCACCGGGGAGCTGTTTTTT. Translation gives CASSYRGITGELFF.

CDR3 amino acids: CASSPTGGPWNGYTF. In DNA, the CDR3 is TGTGCCAGTAGTCCTACCGGGGGACCTTGGAATGGCTACACCTTC. The chain recombines TRBV19 with TRBJ1-2, with D possibly matching TRBD1 (5 bases). The CDR3 consists of 15 residues. Trimming shortened V by 5 bases and J by 6 bases, and 19 bases separated the two germline ends. Germline CDR1 is LNHDA and CDR2 is SQIVND (reference sequence). The whole variable domain, remainder taken from reference TRBV19 and TRBJ1-2, is DGGITQSPKYLFRKEGQNVTLSCEQNLNHDAMYWYRQDPGQGLRLIYYSQIVNDFQKGDIAEGYSVSREKKESFPLTVTSAQKNPTAFYLCASSPTGGPWNGYTFGSGTRLTVV.

There are a few counts of this clone. The V and J genes are TRBV9 and TRBJ1-1; weak D call: TRBD1 (5 bases). There are 13 residues in the CDR3. Germline-derived CDR1 and CDR2 are SGDLS and YYNGEE. V dropped 4 bases and J dropped 8 bases, with 15 bases sitting between them. DNA of the CDR3: TGTGCCAGCAGCATACACACGACAGAGGAAGCTTTCTTT. Translating it yields CASSIHTTEEAFF.

The rearrangement uses TRBV5-1 and TRBJ2-7; 8 nucleotides align to TRBD2. CDR3 size: 17 residues. V shed 0 bases, J shed 3 bases, and the junction held 11 bases outside the gene matches. The germline V gene encodes CDR1 SGHRS and CDR2 YFSETQ. CDR3 bases: TGCGCCAGCAGCTTGGTGAGGGGACTAGGGAAGAACTACGAGCAGTACTTC. It codes for CASSLVRGLGKNYEQYF.

V usage is TRBV27 and J usage is TRBJ2-7, with TRBD1 matching over 7 bases. The germline gives CDR1 MNHEY, CDR2 SMNVEV (reference sequence). This CDR3 is 15 amino acids long. The V and J ends lost 6 bases and 4 bases, in that order; junction bases with no gene match: 12. This CDR3 is CASSRLGDRVYEQYF. CDR3 DNA: TGTGCCAGCAGCCGGCTTGGGGACAGAGTATACGAGCAGTACTTC.

This clone has only one observation. The chain couples TRBV6-6 to TRBJ2-7, with no clear D. This CDR3 has 14 residues. Germline lookup yields CDR1 MNHNY and CDR2 SVGAGI (reference sequence). V lost 10 bases and J lost 0, with 16 bases in between. The CDR3 DNA sequence: TGTGCCACCGAAGAACGGTTTAGCTCCTACGAGCAGTACTTC. Its translation is CATEERFSSYEQYF.

V and J are TRBV19 and TRBJ1-1, with 8 nucleotides matching TRBD1. The J segment lost 5 bases and the V segment lost 6 bases, leaving 11 bases of the junction unmatched. This CDR3 has 15 residues. Germline V CDR1 and CDR2: LNHDA, SQIVND (reference sequence). CDR3 amino acids: CASRIQAGGYTEAFF. The CDR3 DNA sequence: TGTGCCAGTAGGATTCAGGCAGGGGGCTATACTGAAGCTTTCTTT.

The CDR3 region has the DNA TGTGCCAGCAGCTCGGCAGGGGGCCTCTATGGCTACACCTTC. It encodes CASSSAGGLYGYTF. The chain uses TRBV5-4 and TRBJ1-2; TRBD1 aligns across 8 bases. With 3 bases clipped from V and 4 bases from J, the junction kept 5 bases outside the gene matches. CDR1 is SGHNT, CDR2 YYREEE, per germline (reference sequence). The CDR3 is made up of 14 amino acids. The whole variable domain, filled in from reference TRBV5-4 and TRBJ1-2, reads ETGVTQSPTHLIKTRGQQVTLRCSSQSGHNTVSWYQQALGQGPQFIFQYYREEENGRGNFPPRFSGLQFPNYSSELNVNALELDDSALYLCASSSAGGLYGYTFGSGTRLTVV.

The genes are TRBV7-9 and TRBJ1-1; D ambiguous. Germline V gene sequence: CDR1 SEHNR, CDR2 FQNEAQ (reference sequence). Trimming took 5 bases from V and 3 from J, leaving 10 bases between them. This CDR3 spans 13 amino acids. CDR3 nucleotides: TGTGCCAGCAGCCCAATTCGGGACACTGAAGCTTTCTTT. This translates into CASSPIRDTEAFF.

This chain links TRBV11-3 with TRBJ2-3, with 7 positions matching TRBD1. This CDR3 has 16 residues. Trimming at V came to 3 bases and at J to 2 bases, leaving 8 bases not matched to a gene. CDR1 SGHNT and CDR2 YENEEA come from the germline V gene. The CDR3 DNA sequence: TGTGCCAGCAGCTTGGGAGACAGGGTCTCCACAGATACGCAGTATTTT. Residues: CASSLGDRVSTDTQYF.

The chain carries TRBV18 and TRBJ1-1; 10 bases fit TRBD1. V was pared by 2 bases and J by 4 bases, with 4 bases of the junction left unmatched. CDR3 size: 15 residues. Germline V gene data show CDR1 as KGHSH and CDR2 as LQKENI. CDR3 sequence reads: CASSPGTGETTEAFF. The CDR3 DNA is TGTGCCAGCTCACCAGGGACAGGGGAGACCACTGAAGCTTTCTTT.